The next 20 T cell receptor beta chains were all read from a single sample in a study of cytomegalovirus exposure and HLA in healthy donors. 13 Jbeta primers and 60 Vbeta primers were used for the PCR. The assay was immunoSEQ multiplex PCR, and TCRdb's table has in-frame clones only and misses some. The repertoire holds 100,000 to 120,000 clones, with roughly 84% as singletons. The material sequenced was PBMCs. These receptors originate from a young man in good health and CMV-seropositive.

V and J are TRBV5-1 and TRBJ2-2; D not resolved. CDR1 and CDR2 from the germline V gene are SGHRS and YFSETQ. The germline V and J ends were trimmed by 0 bases and 6 bases, with 9 bases remaining between them. The CDR3 is 14 residues long. The CDR3 is CASSLAGQAGELFF. CDR3 nucleotide sequence: TGCGCCAGCAGCTTGGCAGGTCAAGCCGGGGAGCTGTTTTTT.

The rearrangement uses TRBV27 and TRBJ2-3; TRBD2 aligns across 11 bases. After removal of 4 bases from V and 2 bases from J, the junction contained 5 bases not matched to a gene. Germline V lookup: CDR1 MNHEY, CDR2 SMNVEV (reference sequence). This CDR3 contains 16 residues. The CDR3 nucleotides are TGTGCCAGCAGTTCGACTAGCGGGGCTTACACAGATACGCAGTATTTT. Protein: CASSSTSGAYTDTQYF.

This clone was seen only once. CDR3 region: CASGLVHVQAQIRNEQFF. In DNA, the CDR3 is TGTGCTAGTGGTTTGGTACACGTACAGGCCCAAATCCGGAATGAGCAGTTCTTC. The chain recombines TRBV12-5 with TRBJ2-1, with a possible D match to TRBD1 (5 bases). Germline CDR1 LGHNT, CDR2 FRNRAP. V dropped 0 bases and J dropped 7 bases, with 22 bases sitting between them. The CDR3 has 18 residues.

This clone was counted a few times. DNA of the CDR3: TGTGCCAGCAGCTTTCCAATTGCAGATACGCAGTATTTT. Translated, it gives CASSFPIADTQYF. The chain couples TRBV5-6 to TRBJ2-3; D call uncertain. Per the germline V gene, CDR1 is SGHDT and CDR2 is YYEEEE. This CDR3 has 13 residues. Trimming took off 2 bases at V and 4 bases at J, with 8 bases between the two ends.

The rearrangement joins TRBV19 to TRBJ2-1; 10 nucleotides align to TRBD2. The V gene end was trimmed by 4 bases and the J gene end by 7 bases; junction bases not matched to a gene: 1. CDR1 and CDR2 from the germline V gene are LNHDA and SQIVND (reference sequence). The CDR3 length is 13 residues. CDR3 coding DNA: TGTGCCAGTAGTAAACTAGCGGGGAATGAGCAGTTCTTC. It translates to CASSKLAGNEQFF.

The DNA for the CDR3 is TGTGCCAGCAGTCCCAGTGGAGGGGGCACAGATACGCAGTATTTT. Encoded protein: CASSPSGGGTDTQYF. V and J are TRBV25-1 and TRBJ2-3, with TRBD2 as a possible D gene (6 bases). The V gene's germline CDR1 is MGHDK and CDR2 SYGVNS. CDR3 length: 15 amino acids. Trimming cost V 5 bases and J 1 base, with 13 bases left between them.

This clone was recorded at least ten times. The rearrangement joins TRBV2 to TRBJ2-2, with D unresolved. CDR1 is SNHLY and CDR2 is FYNNEI in the germline V gene. The CDR3 sequence is 13 residues long. The V end was cut by 2 bases, the J end by 5 bases, with 6 bases between. The chain's CDR3 is CASSEFQTGELFF. For the CDR3, the DNA is TGTGCCAGCAGTGAATTCCAGACCGGGGAGCTGTTTTTT.

The chain employs TRBV7-6 and TRBJ1-6, with unresolved D. Trimming left V 5 bases short and J 0 bases short, with 14 bases between. The CDR3 contains 17 residues. In germline, CDR1 is SGHVS, CDR2 FNYEAQ. Written as DNA, the CDR3 is TGTGCCAGCAGCCCGAGTCCCTTGAGCTCCTATAATTCACCCCTCCACTTT. Residues: CASSPSPLSSYNSPLHF.

The chain carries TRBV6-1 and TRBJ1-1; 7 bases agree with TRBD1. V lost 6 bases and J lost 3; bases outside the gene matches: 4. The germline CDR1 and CDR2 sequences are MNHNS and SASEGT. This CDR3 is built from 13 residues. CDR3 sequence: CASSPGTDTEAFF. The CDR3 DNA is TGTGCCAGCAGCCCTGGGACAGACACTGAAGCTTTCTTT.

This clone was recorded many times. The chain is built from TRBV6-5 and TRBJ1-6; TRBD1 matches 7 bases. The V and J ends lost 4 bases and 8 bases, in that order; junction bases with no gene match: 2. Germline CDR1 is MNHEY and CDR2 is SVGAGI. The CDR3 loop spans 13 amino acids. DNA of the CDR3: TGTGCCAGCAGTTTCCAGGGGGATTCACCCCTCCACTTT. Its protein product is CASSFQGDSPLHF.

V usage is TRBV6-4 and J usage is TRBJ2-1; 9 nucleotides align to TRBD1. The V segment lost 5 bases and the J segment 4 bases; nucleotides outside the gene matches: 6. The CDR3 is 15 residues long. CDR1 MRHNA and CDR2 SNTAGT come from the germline V gene. The CDR3 nucleotides read TGTGCCAGCAGTACCTCCGGGACAGGGTACAATGAGCAGTTCTTC. This gives the protein CASSTSGTGYNEQFF.

V usage is TRBV2 and J usage is TRBJ1-2; 11 bases agree with TRBD1. The CDR3 length is 15 residues. Per germline, CDR1 SNHLY and CDR2 FYNNEI. The V and J ends lost 6 bases and 3 bases, in that order; junction bases with no gene match: 6. The CDR3, as DNA: TGTGCCAGCAGCTTTGGGACAGGGGGATACTATGGCTACACCTTC. Its translation is CASSFGTGGYYGYTF.

The V gene is TRBV7-9, the J gene TRBJ2-1, with 7 nucleotides matching TRBD1. J gave up 3 bases and V 5 bases, and 7 bases lay outside the gene matches. Germline V gene lookup returns CDR1 SEHNR and CDR2 FQNEAQ (reference sequence). The length of the CDR3 is 15 residues. The CDR3, as DNA: TGTGCCAGCAGCCCCAGACAGGGAGACTACAATGAGCAGTTCTTC. Translating gives CASSPRQGDYNEQFF.

This chain joins TRBV27 and TRBJ1-1; no reliable D call. CDR1 and CDR2 from the germline V gene are MNHEY and SMNVEV (reference sequence). V shed 0 bases and J shed 4 bases, with 9 bases lying between them. The CDR3 consists of 14 residues. DNA for the CDR3: TGTGCCAGCAGTTTATCGATCTTCGGCACTGAAGCTTTCTTT. Translating it yields CASSLSIFGTEAFF.

The CDR3 loop reads CASSYRGQVTGELFF. DNA for the CDR3: TGTGCCAGCAGTTACCGAGGACAGGTTACCGGGGAGCTGTTTTTT. V usage is TRBV6-5 and J usage is TRBJ2-2; 7 nucleotides align to TRBD1. J lost 5 bases, V lost 2 bases, and 5 bases had no gene match. This CDR3 contains 15 residues. The V gene's germline CDR1 is MNHEY and CDR2 SVGAGI.

V is TRBV7-8 and J is TRBJ2-5; 14 bases line up with TRBD2. J was trimmed by 5 bases and V by 0 bases; bases with no gene match: 2. This CDR3 has 16 residues. Germline-derived CDR1 and CDR2 are SGHVS and FQNEAQ. CDR3 loop: CASSLAGLAGGETQYF. The CDR3 DNA follows: TGTGCCAGCAGCTTAGCAGGACTAGCGGGGGGTGAGACCCAGTACTTC.

This clone was detected once. The J gene is TRBJ2-1, the V gene TRBV5-1, with 7 bases that match TRBD2. Germline-derived CDR1 and CDR2 are SGHRS and YFSETQ. The CDR3 is 16 residues long. J lost 5 bases, V lost 4 bases, and 12 bases had no gene match. CDR3 in amino acids: CASSPLVGGGDNEQFF. The DNA for the CDR3 is TGCGCCAGCAGCCCCCTGGTGGGTGGGGGGGACAATGAGCAGTTCTTC.

The chain links TRBV10-2 to TRBJ2-2; 8 bases map to TRBD2. Trimming at V came to 7 bases and at J to 0 bases, leaving 4 bases not matched to a gene. Germline values: CDR1 WSHSY, CDR2 SAAADI. The CDR3 spans 15 residues. The CDR3, as DNA: TGCGCCAGCACCTTTAGCGGGGCGAACACCGGGGAGCTGTTTTTT. It yields the protein CASTFSGANTGELFF.

V and J are TRBV29-1 and TRBJ2-5; D not resolved. Trimming removed 4 bases at V and 3 bases at J, with 15 bases between. CDR1 SQVTM and CDR2 ANQGSEA come from the germline V gene. The CDR3 has 14 amino acids. The CDR3 nucleotides read TGCAGCGTTGTAATGGATGCGGTGGAAGAGACCCAGTACTTC. Its protein is CSVVMDAVEETQYF.

This sequence joins TRBV2 and TRBJ1-2; TRBD1 agrees at 8 bases. The trim removed 5 bases at V and 5 bases at J, leaving 7 bases unmatched. The CDR3 loop spans 14 amino acids. The V gene's germline CDR1 is SNHLY and CDR2 FYNNEI. CDR3 bases: TGTGCCAGCAGTAATGGACAGGGACGGTATGGCTACACCTTC. It is translated as CASSNGQGRYGYTF.